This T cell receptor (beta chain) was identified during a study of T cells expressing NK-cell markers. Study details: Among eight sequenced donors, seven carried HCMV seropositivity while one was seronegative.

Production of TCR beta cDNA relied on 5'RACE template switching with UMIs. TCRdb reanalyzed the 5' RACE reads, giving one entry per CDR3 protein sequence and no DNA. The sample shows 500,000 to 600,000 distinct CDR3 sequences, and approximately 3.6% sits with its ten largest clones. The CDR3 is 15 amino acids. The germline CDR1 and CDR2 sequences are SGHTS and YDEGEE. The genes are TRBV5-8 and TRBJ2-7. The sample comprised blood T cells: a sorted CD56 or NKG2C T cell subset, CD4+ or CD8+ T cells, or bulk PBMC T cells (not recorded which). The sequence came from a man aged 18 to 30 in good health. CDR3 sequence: CASSFGIQATYEQYF.